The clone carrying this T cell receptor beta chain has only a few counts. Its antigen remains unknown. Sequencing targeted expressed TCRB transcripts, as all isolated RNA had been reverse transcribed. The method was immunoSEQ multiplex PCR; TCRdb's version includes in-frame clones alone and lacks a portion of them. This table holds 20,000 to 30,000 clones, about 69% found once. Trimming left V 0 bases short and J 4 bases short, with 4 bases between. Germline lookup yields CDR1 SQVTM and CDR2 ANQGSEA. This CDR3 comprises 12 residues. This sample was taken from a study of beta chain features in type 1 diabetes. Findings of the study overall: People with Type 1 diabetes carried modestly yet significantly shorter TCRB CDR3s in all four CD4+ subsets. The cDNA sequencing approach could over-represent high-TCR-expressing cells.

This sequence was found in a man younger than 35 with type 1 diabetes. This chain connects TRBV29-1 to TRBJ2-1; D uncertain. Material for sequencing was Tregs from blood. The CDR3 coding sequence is TGCAGCGTTGAAGATAGTTACAATGAGCAGTTCTTC. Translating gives CSVEDSYNEQFF.